This T cell receptor beta chain was profiled in a study of OX40 agonist ivuxolimab in advanced cancers. In the study overall: Ivuxolimab was an agonistic, fully human IgG2 monoclonal antibody directed against OX40 (CD134), a costimulatory receptor. Intravenous ivuxolimab was administered to patients every 2 weeks at six dose levels: 0.01, 0.1, 0.3, 1.5, 3 and 10 mg/kg. Of the approximately 50 dose-escalation patients, hepatocellular carcinoma was present in approximately 20, melanoma in roughly 15, renal cell carcinoma in 9 and head and neck cancer in 9. A male proportion of roughly 80% and a mean age of 60 years, ranging from about 23 to 90, were recorded for the dose-escalation cohort. Prior anti-PD-1, anti-PD-L1 or anti-CTLA-4 therapy was permitted, and approximately 41% of dose-escalation patients had received checkpoint inhibitors. Partial responses occurred in three dose-escalation patients, of whom one had hepatocellular carcinoma and two had cutaneous melanoma. Peripheral TCRbeta sequencing aimed to test whether ivuxolimab altered TCR sequence diversity and caused clonal T-cell expansion. The monotherapy dose-escalation portion (N ≈ 52 patients) of the phase I ivuxolimab trial is reported in the paper.

Notes on this clone: The clone's antigen remains unknown. Base qualities were left out, and no much larger clone turns up one base away.

To sequence the TCRbeta CDR3 region, genomic DNA was isolated from the sorted cells. TCRbeta CDR3 regions were sequenced using the immunoSEQ Assay. The table was pulled from immuneACCESS by TCRdb, which kept in-frame rearrangements only. Such tables lose some clones; where checked, under half of the loss comes from unresolved V genes, and the rest has no known cause. The sample data list some 68,000 clones, and more than 80% of these were observed just once. 9.5% to 14% of the sample is held by the ten biggest clonotypes. CDR1 MNHNY and CDR2 SVGAGI were looked up in the germline V gene (reference sequence). The CDR3 spans 14 residues, from the cysteine through the phenylalanine. Just CDR3 DNA is preserved here, 42 bases in frame from base 1. The germline ends are 12 bases apart after V is trimmed by 2 bases and J by 5 bases. Here is what the overall study found, with its caveats: In partial responders in the 0.1-3.0 mg/kg groups, normalized peripheral clonal expansion was found to be among the lowest, especially among CD8+ T cells. Clonal expansion of both CD4+ and CD8+ blood T cells was observed from baseline to week 6 at doses 0.1 to 3.0 mg/kg. Antigen specificity was not determined for the clonally expanded peripheral T cells. On average, CD8+ T cells showed more expanded clones than CD4+ T cells after ivuxolimab. Low levels of normalized T-cell clonal expansion were also shown by some nonresponding patients.

The trial excluded patients who had a history of autoimmune disease or were on systemic immunosuppression. In every dose cohort, peripheral blood was drawn for TCR sequencing at baseline, cycle 4 day 1, and cycle 7 day 1. The samples were taken from a phase I, first-in-human, multicenter, open-label dose-escalation trial of ivuxolimab. Adults with locally advanced or metastatic melanoma, renal cell, hepatocellular, or head and neck squamous cell carcinoma were enrolled in the trial. Before TCR sequencing, CD4+ T cells and CD8+ T cells were sorted from peripheral blood as separate populations. This clonotype originated in an adult with an advanced solid tumor such as melanoma, head and neck, liver or kidney cancer. The chain joins TRBV6-6 to TRBJ1-2; the D gene remains uncertain. Material: CD4+ or CD8+ T cells sorted from blood, obtained in a trial of the OX40 agonist ivuxolimab. The DNA is TGTGCCAGCAGTTACCCGGACGGCCTATATGGCTACACCTTC. This sequence encodes CASSYPDGLYGYTF.